This TCR beta chain was captured in a study of human T cells and chemical hapten exposure. Time point in this sample: pre-sensitization, week 0. Treatment in this sample: therapeutic diphenylcyclopropenone sensitization with weekly scalp DPC. Whole-study results and caveats: Expanded TCRs produced significantly more large CDR3 similarity clusters than controls did.

Remarks on this clonotype: No antigen is known for it.

Per the study methods: Counts of TCRs in each sample centred on a median of approximately 96,000 and extended from approximately 20,000 to 700,000. Each CDR3 protein is one row after TCRdb ran MiXCR on the RACE reads. TCRdb assigned the V and J calls; the authors' analysis was not used. Of more than 250,000 distinct CDR3 sequences in the sample, just under 8% were seen once. The CDR3 sequence is 15 residues long. J was trimmed by 2 bases and V by 6 bases; bases with no gene match: 7. The germline V gene encodes CDR1 MNHEY and CDR2 SMNVEV (reference sequence). The sample here was whole blood, taken in connection with sensitization to the hapten diphenylcyclopropenone (DPC). This TCR was recovered from a man between 18 and 29 years old with alopecia areata. Some clones in this sample may be carry-over from other donors' samples. V is TRBV27 and J is TRBJ1-2, with 9 bases fitting TRBD1. The CDR3 reads CASRVGTGGNYGYTF. DNA for the CDR3: TGTGCCAGCAGAGTAGGAACAGGGGGCAACTATGGCTACACCTTC.